A selection of T cell receptor beta chains follows, all from one sample in a study of vaccination and CD4 T cells after COVID-19. TCRdb fed the PCR reads into MiXCR, producing one record per CDR3 protein. The data contain 30,000 or so distinct CDR3 sequences, about half of them seen just once; the ten biggest clones take up about 5%. Here the sequenced sample was CD4+ T cells from blood, taken about 7 months after SARS-CoV-2 vaccination. The receptors were sampled from a human donor who had recovered from COVID-19. CDR3s include the opening cysteine and the closing phenylalanine or tryptophan. Fields, in order: D gene, V gene, CDR3 length, clone size, J gene, CDR3 protein, CDR3 DNA. A D gene is named only where the DNA matches it firmly. Some rows have no size entry. The others give once, few or many, or a class for an expanded clone.

.,TRBV23-1,16,once,TRBJ1-1,CASSQSVLIPPGVAFF,TGCGCCAGCAGTCAATCGGTACTTATTCCCCCTGGGGTAGCTTTCTTT
.,TRBV25-1,13,.,TRBJ2-1,CASGWTRSDEQFF,TGTGCCAGCGGTTGGACCCGGTCGGATGAGCAGTTCTTC
.,TRBV20-1,11,.,TRBJ2-5,CSASLMETQYF,TGCAGTGCTAGTCTCATGGAGACCCAGTACTTC
.,TRBV2,14,.,TRBJ1-1,CASSDEWGGTEAFF,TGTGCCAGCAGTGATGAATGGGGGGGGACTGAAGCTTTCTTT
TRBD2,TRBV10-3,16,.,TRBJ2-1,CAISDPALAGDNEQFF,TGTGCCATCAGTGACCCAGCACTCGCGGGAGACAATGAGCAGTTCTTC
.,TRBV6-1,12,.,TRBJ1-5,CASSGGNQPQHF,TGTGCCAGCAGTGGGGGAAATCAGCCCCAGCATTTT
.,TRBV20-1,14,few,TRBJ1-2,CSATEKGRYYGYTF,TGCAGTGCTACCGAGAAGGGACGGTACTATGGCTACACCTTC
TRBD2,TRBV7-9,15,.,TRBJ2-5,CASSFAGGPQETQYF,TGTGCCAGCAGCTTCGCGGGAGGGCCACAAGAGACCCAGTACTTC
.,TRBV28,14,few,TRBJ2-5,CASSSSDRGETQYF,TGTGCCAGCAGTTCCTCGGACAGAGGCGAGACCCAGTACTTC
.,TRBV7-9,12,.,TRBJ2-3,CASTSGTDTQYF,TGTGCCAGCACTAGCGGCACAGATACGCAGTATTTT
.,TRBV28,16,.,TRBJ2-3,CASSLEVGVLTDTQYF,TGTGCCAGCAGTTTGGAGGTGGGAGTCCTCACAGATACGCAGTATTTT
TRBD2,TRBV4-1,16,.,TRBJ2-1,CASSQAGGRASDEQFF,TGCGCCAGCAGCCAAGCAGGCGGGAGGGCCTCCGATGAGCAGTTCTTC
TRBD2,TRBV5-4,16,few,TRBJ2-7,CASSFGTSGRSYEQYF,TGTGCCAGCAGCTTCGGGACTAGCGGGCGCTCCTACGAGCAGTACTTC
TRBD1,TRBV20-1,13,.,TRBJ2-1,CSARTNRGREQFF,TGCAGTGCTAGAACGAACAGGGGCCGTGAGCAGTTCTTC
TRBD1,TRBV23-1,14,few,TRBJ1-5,CASTHRGRGQPQHF,TGCGCCAGCACTCACAGGGGGCGAGGTCAGCCCCAGCATTTT
.,TRBV7-7,13,few,TRBJ2-1,CASSSGSYNEQFF,TGTGCTAGCAGCTCCGGATCCTACAATGAGCAGTTCTTC
.,TRBV28,16,.,TRBJ2-7,CASSRLGNLIFYEQYF,TGTGCCAGCAGCCGGCTCGGCAACCTTATCTTCTACGAGCAGTACTTC
.,TRBV6-4,14,few,TRBJ2-3,CASSQTGGTDTQYF,TGTGCCAGCAGCCAGACAGGCGGCACAGATACGCAGTATTTT
.,TRBV7-3,15,.,TRBJ2-5,CASLAKQSPQETQYF,TGTGCCAGTCTGGCAAAACAGAGCCCCCAAGAGACCCAGTACTTC
TRBD1,TRBV20-1,14,few,TRBJ2-5,CSATSADREETQYF,TGCAGTGCTACCTCCGCGGACAGGGAAGAGACCCAGTACTTC
.,TRBV28,14,.,TRBJ2-7,CASKPAGTSDEQYF,TGTGCCAGCAAGCCCGCCGGGACATCGGACGAGCAGTACTTC
.,TRBV20-1,14,.,TRBJ2-1,CSASGISSYNEQFF,TGCAGTGCTAGCGGGATCAGCTCCTACAATGAGCAGTTCTTC